Each of the 9 T cell receptor beta chains below was sequenced from the same sample in a study of control samples from healthy donors and cancer patients. Sequencing used immunoSEQ multiplex PCR; TCRdb keeps in-frame clones, though not all of them. The table has 15,000 or so clones, roughly 80% seen once. The sequencing input was formalin-fixed, paraffin-embedded tissue. The receptors shown here come from a female donor with lung cancer.

This chain links TRBV27 with TRBJ2-5; 11 nucleotides align to TRBD2. The germline gives CDR1 MNHEY, CDR2 SMNVEV (reference sequence). This CDR3 region has 15 residues. V trimming: 5 bases; J trimming: 1 base; junction bases outside the gene matches: 3. As DNA, the CDR3 is TGTGCCAGCAGTCCCCTAGCGGGAGGCCAAGAGACCCAGTACTTC. It specifies CASSPLAGGQETQYF.

The J gene is TRBJ2-2, the V gene TRBV6-6, with 11 bases aligning to TRBD1. Per the germline V gene, CDR1 is MNHNY and CDR2 is SVGAGI (reference sequence). Unmatched junction bases numbered 6, after V lost 2 bases and J lost 7 bases. The CDR3 is 16 residues long. The CDR3 DNA reads TGTGCCAGCAGTTACCCCGGACAGGGGGCGGGCGGGGAGCTGTTTTTT. Its protein is CASSYPGQGAGGELFF.

A word on this clone: The sample has other DNA sequences that encode this CDR3 too. This chain connects TRBV6-2 or TRBV6-3 to TRBJ2-7; D unclear. The CDR3 length is 13 residues. Trimming removed 0 bases from V and 3 bases from J, with 6 bases in between. The germline CDR1 and CDR2 sequences are MNHEY and SVGEGT. The CDR3 DNA follows: TGTGCCAGCAGTTACTCGGGCGACTACGAGCAGTACTTC. This sequence encodes CASSYSGDYEQYF.

Concerning this clone: One end of the junction is discordant with germline, which a read error may explain. J is TRBJ1-1 and V is TRBV6-5; D is ambiguous. This CDR3 comprises 15 residues. Germline CDR1 MNHEY, CDR2 SVGAGI. The CDR3 region has the DNA TGTGCCAACAGTTACTTCCCAGGAATTTTCACTGAAGCTTTCTTT. It yields the protein CANSYFPGIFTEAFF.

The chain recombines TRBV13 with TRBJ2-1; 9 positions match TRBD2. Germline assignment: CDR1 PRHDT and CDR2 FYEKMQ (reference sequence). CDR3 length equals 17 residues. The ends lost 4 bases at V and 7 bases at J; junction bases unmatched: 14. The CDR3 DNA sequence: TGTGCCAGCAGCTCTAAGCTAGGCGGGAGGGCACGGAATGAGCAGTTCTTC. This sequence encodes CASSSKLGGRARNEQFF. The full variable domain, completed using reference TRBV13 and TRBJ2-1, is AAGVIQSPRHLIKEKRETATLKCYPIPRHDTVYWYQQGPGQDPQFLISFYEKMQSDKGSIPDRFSAQQFSDYHSELNMSSLELGDSALYFCASSSKLGGRARNEQFFGPGTRLTVL.

The chain employs TRBV28 and TRBJ2-2; D is unresolved. This CDR3 region has 14 residues. Trimming stripped 7 bases from V and 2 bases from J, with 11 bases between. The germline V gene encodes CDR1 MDHEN and CDR2 SYDVKM. The CDR3 DNA reads as TGTGCCAGCATCAGGTCTTACAACACCGGGGAGCTGTTTTTT. It is translated as CASIRSYNTGELFF.

The chain employs TRBV9 and TRBJ1-6; D not resolved. V lost 0 bases to trimming and J lost 16 bases, with 17 bases between them. The germline V gene encodes CDR1 SGDLS and CDR2 YYNGEE. CDR3 length equals 14 residues. The CDR3 bases are TGTGCCAGCAGCGTAGGTCACGACGCCCCGACACTCCACTTT. This sequence encodes CASSVGHDAPTLHF.

This sequence joins TRBV29-1 and TRBJ1-4, with D possibly TRBD1 on 5 matching bases. Germline CDR1 is SQVTM and CDR2 is ANQGSEA. Trimming removed 7 bases at V and 0 bases at J, with 21 bases between. This CDR3 is 17 amino acids long. As DNA, the CDR3 is TGCAGCGCGGAGGACAAGTCCCTAGTTGCAACTAATGAAAAACTGTTTTTT. It codes for CSAEDKSLVATNEKLFF.

J is TRBJ2-3 and V is TRBV5-1; D gene uncertain. Trimming took off 3 bases at V and 6 bases at J, with 11 bases between the two ends. CDR3 length: 13 residues. In germline, CDR1 is SGHRS, CDR2 YFSETQ. This chain's CDR3 is CASSSASFDTQYF. Written as DNA, the CDR3 is TGCGCCAGCAGCTCGGCTAGTTTCGATACGCAGTATTTT.